Listed here are 21 T cell receptor beta chains from one sample, sequenced in a study of human T cells and chemical hapten exposure (TCRdb year 2021). Receptors were amplified or captured by RACE. The instrument was a NextSeq 500. The public sequencing data were trimmed at Q25 with fastp and processed into clonotypes with MiXCR by TCRdb, which kept only in-frame beta chains. Rows matching on CDR3 protein sequence are summarized as one entry with the most common DNA and genes. The sample contains around 120,000 distinct CDR3 sequences, roughly 13% of them found a single time. The ten largest clones represent around 2.8% of the sample. The intended sense of this specimen's time point label: pre-sensitization, week 0. The label giving this sample's treatment or condition can be read as: therapeutic diphenylcyclopropenone sensitization with weekly scalp DPC. The specimen comprised whole blood, sampled in connection with sensitization to the hapten diphenylcyclopropenone (DPC). The receptors derive from a woman younger than 30 with alopecia areata. Some clones in this sample may be carry-over from other donors' samples.

The chain combines TRBV20-1 with TRBJ2-1, with 10 bases fitting TRBD1. The J segment lost 4 bases and the V segment lost 0 bases, leaving 3 bases of the junction unmatched. Germline V CDR1 and CDR2: DFQATT, SNEGSKA (reference sequence). The CDR3 loop spans 15 amino acids. CDR3 nucleotides: TGCAGTGCTAGAGATCGGGACAGGGGATACAATGAGCAGTTCTTC. It encodes CSARDRDRGYNEQFF.

Points on this clonotype: A read error may be the cause here, since a much bigger clone is one base away. V and J are TRBV28 and TRBJ2-1, with D perhaps assigned TRBD1 or TRBD2 (5 bases each). CDR1 and CDR2 (germline): MDHEN, SYDVKM. V lost 8 bases and J 10 bases, leaving 24 bases between the germline ends. This CDR3 comprises 15 residues. The CDR3 nucleotides are TGTGCCAGCGGTACCGCGACGGGAAGGGGATGGGAGCAGTTCTTC. It translates to CASGTATGRGWEQFF. Full variable domain (missing parts from reference TRBV28 and TRBJ2-1): DVKVTQSSRYLVKRTGEKVFLECVQDMDHENMFWYRQDPGLGLRLIYFSYDVKMKEKGDIPEGYSVSREKKERFSLILESASTNQTSMYLCASGTATGRGWEQFFGPGTRLTVL.

This clonotype was counted at least ten times. The CDR3 is CASSPTGDNQPQHF. As DNA, the CDR3 is TGTGCCAGCAGTCCGACAGGGGACAATCAGCCCCAGCATTTT. This chain connects TRBV6-6 to TRBJ1-5; 8 nucleotides match TRBD1. Germline-derived CDR1 and CDR2 are MNHNY and SVGAGI (reference sequence). With V trimmed by 5 bases and J by 3 bases, 3 bases remained unmatched. This CDR3 contains 14 residues.

The chain employs TRBV28 and TRBJ1-5; D is possibly TRBD1 (5 bases). V was trimmed by 7 bases and J by 3 bases, leaving 19 bases between them. Per germline, CDR1 MDHEN and CDR2 SYDVKM. The CDR3 consists of 16 residues. Here the CDR3 reads CASTLSGTASNQPQHF. For the CDR3, the DNA is TGTGCCAGCACCTTATCCGGGACGGCTTCCAATCAGCCCCAGCATTTT.

This clonotype was detected many times. This rearrangement joins TRBV6-2 or TRBV6-3 to TRBJ2-1, with D possibly TRBD1 on 6 matching bases. V dropped 5 bases and J dropped 3 bases, with 11 bases sitting between them. This CDR3 has 14 amino acids. The germline gives CDR1 MNHEY, CDR2 SVGEGT. The CDR3 DNA reads TGTGCCAGCAGTGAGGGACACGACTACAATGAGCAGTTCTTC. Translation: CASSEGHDYNEQFF.

The chain uses TRBV14 and TRBJ1-1, with a tentative D call TRBD1 (6 bases). Between the trimmed V and J ends, which lost 4 bases and 2 bases, there was a span of 11 bases. CDR3 size: 14 residues. Germline V lookup: CDR1 SGHDN, CDR2 FVKESK. As DNA, the CDR3 is TGTGCCAGCAGCCGAACAGGGTTCAACACTGAAGCTTTCTTT. It yields the protein CASSRTGFNTEAFF.

This clonotype has just a few counts. The gene calls are TRBV7-2 and TRBJ2-2; TRBD1 aligns across 7 bases. Germline V gene data show CDR1 as SGHTA and CDR2 as FQGNSA. The CDR3 spans 15 residues. The ends lost 4 bases at V and 4 bases at J; junction bases unmatched: 6. CDR3 amino acids: CASSSQGRGTGELFF. CDR3 DNA sequence: TGTGCCAGCAGCTCACAGGGGAGAGGCACCGGGGAGCTGTTTTTT.

The rearrangement links TRBV6-2 or TRBV6-3 to TRBJ1-2, with TRBD1 as a possible D gene (5 bases). This CDR3 comprises 12 residues. V lost 5 bases to trimming and J lost 4 bases, with 8 bases between them. Germline-derived CDR1 and CDR2 are MNHEY and SVGEGT. CDR3 protein: CASSRDGYGYTF. CDR3 sequence (DNA): TGTGCCAGCAGTCGGGACGGCTATGGCTACACCTTC.

The chain has TRBV9 and TRBJ2-3; D possibly matches TRBD1 or TRBD2 (6 bases each). CDR1 and CDR2 from the germline V gene are SGDLS and YYNGEE. The CDR3 length is 16 residues. The germline V and J ends were trimmed by 3 bases and 1 base, with 15 bases remaining between them. In nucleotides, the CDR3 is TGTGCCAGCAGCGGTCCGGGGGCTAGCGGCACAGATACGCAGTATTTT. As protein: CASSGPGASGTDTQYF.

In its sample, this clonotype was seen many times. This chain connects TRBV5-8 to TRBJ1-5; no definite D call. The germline V gene has CDR1 SGHTS and CDR2 YDEGEE. V was shortened by 4 bases and J by 5 bases, with 16 bases between the two germline ends. CDR3 size: 15 residues. The CDR3 reads CASSPAVGRYQPQHF. The CDR3 DNA reads as TGTGCCAGCAGCCCTGCGGTAGGGCGGTATCAGCCCCAGCATTTT.

There are many counts of this clonotype. The V gene is TRBV6-5, the J gene TRBJ2-6; D is uncertain. The V gene lost 0 bases and the J gene lost 4 bases, with 7 bases spanning the gap. This CDR3 comprises 15 residues. The germline gives CDR1 MNHEY, CDR2 SVGAGI. For the CDR3, the DNA is TGTGCCAGCAGTTACTCGATGAAAGGGGCCAACGTCCTGACTTTC. This codes for CASSYSMKGANVLTF.

This clonotype has a handful of counts. The CDR3: CATSGGGTDTQYF. DNA of the CDR3: TGTGCCACCAGCGGGGGAGGCACAGATACGCAGTATTTT. The chain joins TRBV2 to TRBJ2-3, with TRBD2 matching 8 bases. CDR3 length equals 13 residues. Trimming cost V 10 bases and J 1 base; bases outside gene matches: 4. Germline-derived CDR1 and CDR2 are SNHLY and FYNNEI.

Note on this clonotype: A much bigger clone sits one base away, suggesting this may be a read error. The rearrangement links TRBV7-9 to TRBJ1-1; a weak D match, TRBD1 (5 bases). The germline V gene encodes CDR1 SEHNR and CDR2 FQNEAQ (reference sequence). Trimming removed 3 bases from V and 1 base from J, with 12 bases in between. The length of the CDR3 is 15 residues. CDR3 sequence reads: CASSFPAGTNTEAFF. CDR3 in DNA: TGTGCCAGCAGCTTCCCGGCAGGGACGAACACTGAAGCTTTCTTT. The complete variable domain, with remaining parts taken from reference TRBV7-9 and TRBJ1-1, reads DTGVSQNPRHKITKRGQNVTFRCDPISEHNRLYWYRQTLGQGPEFLTYFQNEAQLEKSRLLSDRFSAERPKGSFSTLEIQRTEQGDSAMYLCASSFPAGTNTEAFFGQGTRLTVV.

In this sample, this clonotype turned up many times. Here the CDR3 reads CASSKDTYSTDTQYF. CDR3 DNA: TGTGCCAGCAGCAAGGACACCTATAGCACAGATACGCAGTATTTT. This rearrangement joins TRBV7-2 to TRBJ2-3, with a possible D match to TRBD1 (5 bases). Trimming stripped 5 bases from V and 0 bases from J, with 12 bases between. The CDR3 extends over 15 amino acids. Germline V gene data show CDR1 as SGHTA and CDR2 as FQGNSA.

Only a few counts were recorded for this clonotype. The chain has TRBV7-9 and TRBJ1-2; possible D gene TRBD1, 5 bases. The CDR3 is made up of 15 amino acids. Between the trimmed V and J ends, which lost 1 base and 6 bases, there was a span of 15 bases. Germline values: CDR1 SEHNR, CDR2 FQNEAQ (reference sequence). This chain's CDR3 is CASSLGAGSDNGYTF. CDR3 DNA sequence: TGTGCCAGCAGCTTAGGGGCAGGGTCGGATAATGGCTACACCTTC.

This clonotype has a handful of counts. This chain uses TRBV4-3 with TRBJ1-6; 7 bases are shared with TRBD1. The CDR3 sequence is 15 residues long. Germline V gives CDR1 LGHNA, CDR2 YSLEER. V was pared by 4 bases and J by 8 bases, with 8 bases of the junction left unmatched. The CDR3 loop is CASSPRDSSDSPLHF. CDR3 DNA: TGCGCCAGCAGCCCGAGGGACAGTTCCGATTCACCCCTCCACTTT.

This clonotype was counted at least ten times. The V and J genes are TRBV18 and TRBJ1-2; D may be TRBD1 (6 bases). The germline V gene encodes CDR1 KGHSH and CDR2 LQKENI. CDR3 length equals 14 residues. The V gene lost 2 bases and the J gene lost 2 bases, with 9 bases spanning the gap. The CDR3 region has the DNA TGTGCCAGCTCACCAGATCAGGGGAACTATGGCTACACCTTC. Its translation is CASSPDQGNYGYTF.

This clonotype turned up a few times. The rearrangement links TRBV30 to TRBJ1-2; unclear D gene. Germline-derived CDR1 and CDR2 are GTSNPN and SVGIG (reference sequence). The CDR3 has 11 residues. Between the trimmed V and J ends, which lost 0 bases and 13 bases, there was a span of 12 bases. Here the CDR3 DNA reads TGTGCCTGGAGTGTAACGATGGCCCTCACCTTC. Protein sequence: CAWSVTMALTF.

This clonotype was found many times. The chain joins TRBV18 to TRBJ1-6; no clear D. The CDR3 contains 12 residues. The V end was cut by 6 bases, the J end by 4 bases, with 4 bases between. The V gene's germline CDR1 is KGHSH and CDR2 LQKENI. CDR3 nucleotide sequence: TGTGCCAGCTCCTCTTATAATTCACCCCTCCACTTT. Protein product: CASSSYNSPLHF.

This clonotype appeared a few times. The chain couples TRBV4-3 to TRBJ2-5; no clear D gene. Per the germline V gene, CDR1 is LGHNA and CDR2 is YSLEER. The CDR3 is 15 amino acids. With 0 bases removed from V and 1 base from J, the gap between germline ends came to 9 bases. CDR3 amino acids: CASSQDPRSQETQYF. The CDR3 bases are TGCGCCAGCAGCCAAGATCCCCGCAGCCAAGAGACCCAGTACTTC.

The chain has TRBV7-2 and TRBJ2-5; TRBD2 matches at 9 bases. V lost 5 bases to trimming and J lost 4 bases; unmatched junction nucleotides: 5. The CDR3 totals 14 residues. The germline V gene encodes CDR1 SGHTA and CDR2 FQGNSA. The CDR3 protein is CASSRGGAAETQYF. Here the CDR3 DNA reads TGTGCCAGCAGCCGCGGGGGGGCCGCAGAGACCCAGTACTTC.